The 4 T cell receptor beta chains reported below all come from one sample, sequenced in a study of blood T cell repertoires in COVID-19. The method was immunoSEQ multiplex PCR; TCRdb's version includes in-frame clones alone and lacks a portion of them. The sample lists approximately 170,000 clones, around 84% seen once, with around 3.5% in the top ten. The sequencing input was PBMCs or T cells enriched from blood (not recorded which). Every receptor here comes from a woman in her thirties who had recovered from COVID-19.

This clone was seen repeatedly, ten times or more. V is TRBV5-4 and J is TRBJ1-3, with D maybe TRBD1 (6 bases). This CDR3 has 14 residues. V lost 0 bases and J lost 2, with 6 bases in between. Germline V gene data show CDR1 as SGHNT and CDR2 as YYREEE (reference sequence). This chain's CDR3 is CASSLDRAGNTIYF. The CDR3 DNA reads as TGTGCCAGCAGCTTGGACAGGGCTGGAAACACCATATATTTT.

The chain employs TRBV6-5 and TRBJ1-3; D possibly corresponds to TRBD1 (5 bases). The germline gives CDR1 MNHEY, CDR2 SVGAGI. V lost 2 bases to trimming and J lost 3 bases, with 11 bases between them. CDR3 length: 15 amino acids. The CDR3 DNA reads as TGTGCCAGCAGTTACATGGGCCAGGGTGGAAACACCATATATTTT. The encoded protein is CASSYMGQGGNTIYF.

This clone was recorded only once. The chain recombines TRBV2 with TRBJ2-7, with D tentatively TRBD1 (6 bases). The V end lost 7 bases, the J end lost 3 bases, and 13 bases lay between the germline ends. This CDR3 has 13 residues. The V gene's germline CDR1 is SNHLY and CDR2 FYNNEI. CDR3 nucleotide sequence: TGTGCCAGCAACCAGGACAGTATCTACGAGCAGTACGTC. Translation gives CASNQDSIYEQYV.

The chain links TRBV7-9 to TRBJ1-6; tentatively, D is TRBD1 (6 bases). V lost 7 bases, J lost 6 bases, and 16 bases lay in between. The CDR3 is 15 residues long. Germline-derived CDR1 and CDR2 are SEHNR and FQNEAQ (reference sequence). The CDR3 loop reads CASTWGGASNSPLHF. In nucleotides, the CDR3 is TGTGCCAGCACCTGGGGGGGGGCCAGTAATTCACCCCTCCACTTT.